The T cell receptor beta chain under discussion was sequenced for a study of cytomegalovirus exposure and HLA in healthy donors. General observations from the study: Certain indistinguishable V segments, among them TRBV6-2 and TRBV6-3, were excluded.

Primers included in the PCR were 60 Vbeta and 13 Jbeta primers. TCRdb's table, derived via immunoSEQ multiplex PCR, lists solely in-frame clones and lacks some. The top ten hold around 0.89% of the sample, which has 150,000 to 200,000 clones, 75% to 80% seen once. As regards this clone: Its specificity is not known.

The trim removed 8 bases at V and 3 bases at J, leaving 7 bases unmatched. The length of the CDR3 is 14 residues. Germline assignment: CDR1 SNHLY and CDR2 FYNNEI. This chain joins TRBV2 and TRBJ2-3; TRBD2 matches 8 bases. The sequence was obtained from a woman between 45 and 65 years old in good health and CMV-seropositive. Sequences were obtained from PBMCs. This chain's CDR3 is CASLTGGATDTQYF. For the CDR3, the DNA is TGTGCCAGCCTAACGGGGGGGGCAACAGATACGCAGTATTTT.